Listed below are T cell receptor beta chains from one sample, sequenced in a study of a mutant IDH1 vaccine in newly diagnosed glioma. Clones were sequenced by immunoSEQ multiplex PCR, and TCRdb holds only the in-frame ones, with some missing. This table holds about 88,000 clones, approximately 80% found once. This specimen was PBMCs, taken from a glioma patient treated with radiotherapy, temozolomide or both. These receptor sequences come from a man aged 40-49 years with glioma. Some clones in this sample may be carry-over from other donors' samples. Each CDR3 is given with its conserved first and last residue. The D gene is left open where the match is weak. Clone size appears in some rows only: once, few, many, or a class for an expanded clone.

CDR3: CSVVGNTEAFF; DNA: TGCAGCGTTGTAGGGAACACTGAAGCTTTCTTT; J: TRBJ1-1; D: .; size: .; V: TRBV29-1
CDR3: CASSLTGEPYEQYF; DNA: TGCGCCAGCAGCTTGACAGGGGAACCCTACGAGCAGTACTTC; J: TRBJ2-7; D: TRBD1; size: .; V: TRBV5-1
CDR3: CASHTSSGNTIYF; DNA: TGTGCCAGCCACACAAGCTCTGGAAACACCATATATTTT; J: TRBJ1-3; D: .; size: .; V: TRBV6-5
CDR3: CSVGRAHGYTF; DNA: TGCAGCGTTGGCAGGGCTCATGGCTACACCTTC; J: TRBJ1-2; D: .; size: .; V: TRBV29-1
CDR3: CASRSKQRGTYEQYF; DNA: TGTGCCAGCAGAAGTAAACAGCGGGGAACCTACGAGCAGTACTTC; J: TRBJ2-7; D: TRBD2; size: .; V: TRBV6-5
CDR3: CASSKGASYEQYF; DNA: TGTGCCAGCAGTAAGGGGGCCTCCTACGAGCAGTACTTC; J: TRBJ2-7; D: TRBD1; size: .; V: TRBV5-4
CDR3: CASSQEISNQPQHF; DNA: TGTGCCAGCAGCCAAGAGATTAGCAATCAGCCCCAGCATTTT; J: TRBJ1-5; D: .; size: .; V: TRBV4-2
CDR3: CASSLEVFDYEQYF; DNA: TGTGCCAGCAGCTTAGAAGTCTTTGACTACGAGCAGTACTTC; J: TRBJ2-7; D: .; size: .; V: TRBV7-6
CDR3: CASSPLVLPEITDTQYF; DNA: TGTGCCAGCAGCCCGCTTGTTCTGCCCGAGATCACAGATACGCAGTATTTT; J: TRBJ2-3; D: .; size: .; V: TRBV7-9
CDR3: CAWGGRGPNSPLHF; DNA: TGTGCCTGGGGGGGTAGAGGGCCAAATTCACCCCTCCACTTT; J: TRBJ1-6; D: .; size: few; V: TRBV30
CDR3: CASSPPEGLQFDEQYF; DNA: TGTGCCAGCTCACCACCGGAGGGCCTCCAGTTCGACGAGCAGTACTTC; J: TRBJ2-7; D: .; size: .; V: TRBV18
CDR3: CASSSWEAETQYF; DNA: TGTGCCAGCAGCTCTTGGGAGGCGGAGACCCAGTACTTC; J: TRBJ2-5; D: .; size: .; V: TRBV5-4
CDR3: CASSQRGGLTDTQYF; DNA: TGTGCCAGCAGCCAACGGGGGGGGCTCACAGATACGCAGTATTTT; J: TRBJ2-3; D: TRBD2; size: .; V: TRBV14
CDR3: CASNKNLGLEAFF; DNA: TGTGCCAGCAACAAAAATTTGGGACTCGAAGCTTTCTTT; J: TRBJ1-1; D: .; size: .; V: TRBV7-9
CDR3: CASSLGMGLESGYTF; DNA: TGTGCCAGCAGCTTAGGTATGGGCCTGGAGTCGGGCTACACCTTC; J: TRBJ1-2; D: .; size: .; V: TRBV7-9
CDR3: CASSGQWNNSPLHF; DNA: TGTGCCAGTAGCGGACAGTGGAATAATTCACCCCTCCACTTT; J: TRBJ1-6; D: .; size: .; V: TRBV19
CDR3: CASSPTGGTWSSYEQYF; DNA: TGTGCCAGCAGCCCGACAGGCGGGACATGGAGCTCCTACGAGCAGTACTTC; J: TRBJ2-7; D: .; size: .; V: TRBV7-9
CDR3: CASRGAGNQPQHF; DNA: TGTGCCAGCAGGGGGGCGGGCAATCAGCCCCAGCATTTT; J: TRBJ1-5; D: .; size: .; V: TRBV27
CDR3: CASSIDLRGNQPQHF; DNA: TGTGCCAGTAGTATAGACCTCCGGGGAAATCAGCCCCAGCATTTT; J: TRBJ1-5; D: .; size: .; V: TRBV19
CDR3: CASSVLGLAYEQYF; DNA: TGTGCCAGCAGTGTCCTTGGACTGGCCTACGAGCAGTACTTC; J: TRBJ2-7; D: .; size: once; V: TRBV2
CDR3: CASSQRTGDSAKNIQYF; DNA: TGCGCCAGCAGCCAACGAACAGGGGACTCAGCCAAAAACATTCAGTACTTC; J: TRBJ2-4; D: .; size: .; V: TRBV4-1
CDR3: CASSAQGHTEAFF; DNA: TGCGCCAGCAGCGCACAGGGGCATACTGAAGCTTTCTTT; J: TRBJ1-1; D: TRBD1; size: .; V: TRBV5-1
CDR3: CASSREGSTDTQYF; DNA: TGTGCCAGCAGCAGAGAGGGCAGCACAGATACGCAGTATTTT; J: TRBJ2-3; D: .; size: many; V: TRBV7-9
CDR3: CSARSGTEQYF; DNA: TGCAGTGCTAGATCAGGGACCGAGCAGTACTTC; J: TRBJ2-7; D: .; size: .; V: TRBV20-1
CDR3: CASSYRGGAGSPLHF; DNA: TGTGCCAGCAGTTACAGAGGGGGCGCGGGTTCACCCCTCCACTTT; J: TRBJ1-6; D: TRBD1; size: .; V: TRBV6-5
CDR3: CAWNRGAYEELFF; DNA: TGTGCCTGGAATAGAGGGGCGTATGAGGAGCTGTTTTTT; J: TRBJ2-2; D: .; size: .; V: TRBV30
CDR3: CASSSGDFNYGYTF; DNA: TGCGCCAGCAGCTCGGGAGATTTTAACTATGGCTACACCTTC; J: TRBJ1-2; D: .; size: .; V: TRBV5-1
CDR3: CASSQDPGQLYQPQHF; DNA: TGCGCCAGCAGCCAAGACCCGGGACAGCTTTATCAGCCCCAGCATTTT; J: TRBJ1-5; D: TRBD1; size: few; V: TRBV4-1
CDR3: CASSHSAPLDQPQHF; DNA: TGTGCCAGCAGCCATTCCGCCCCTTTAGATCAGCCCCAGCATTTT; J: TRBJ1-5; D: .; size: .; V: TRBV28
CDR3: CSVQTSAEQYF; DNA: TGCAGCGTCCAGACTAGCGCCGAGCAGTACTTC; J: TRBJ2-7; D: TRBD2; size: .; V: TRBV29-1
CDR3: CASSEGQQSNTEAFF; DNA: TGTGCCAGCAGTGAAGGACAGCAGAGTAACACTGAAGCTTTCTTT; J: TRBJ1-1; D: .; size: .; V: TRBV6-1
CDR3: CASSFGGRETQYF; DNA: TGTGCCAGCAGCTTCGGGGGTCGGGAGACCCAGTACTTC; J: TRBJ2-5; D: .; size: few; V: TRBV7-2
CDR3: CASLQDLNTEAFF; DNA: TGTGCCTCCCTCCAGGACTTGAACACTGAAGCTTTCTTT; J: TRBJ1-1; D: .; size: .; V: TRBV2
CDR3: CASSLDSGLAGGHSYEQYF; DNA: TGTGCCAGCAGCTTAGATTCCGGACTAGCGGGGGGGCACTCCTACGAGCAGTACTTC; J: TRBJ2-7; D: TRBD2; size: .; V: TRBV7-9
CDR3: CATSPEGGSGELFF; DNA: TGTGCCACGAGCCCGGAAGGCGGTTCCGGGGAGCTGTTTTTT; J: TRBJ2-2; D: .; size: .; V: TRBV7-8
CDR3: CASSLGGLNEAFF; DNA: TGTGCCAGCAGCCTAGGGGGGCTGAATGAAGCTTTCTTT; J: TRBJ1-1; D: .; size: few; V: TRBV7-9
CDR3: CASRHPGQGDSPLHF; DNA: TGTGCCAGCAGACACCCGGGACAGGGTGATTCACCCCTCCACTTT; J: TRBJ1-6; D: TRBD1; size: .; V: TRBV7-9
CDR3: CASSVGRDTATNYGYTF; DNA: TGTGCCAGCAGCGTAGGGAGGGATACAGCGACTAACTATGGCTACACCTTC; J: TRBJ1-2; D: .; size: .; V: TRBV9
CDR3: CSVCDSPNTEAFF; DNA: TGCAGCGTTTGTGACAGCCCAAACACTGAAGCTTTCTTT; J: TRBJ1-1; D: .; size: once; V: TRBV29-1
CDR3: CASSLTTNEQFF; DNA: TGCGCCAGCAGCCTGACAACCAATGAGCAGTTCTTC; J: TRBJ2-1; D: .; size: .; V: TRBV5-1
CDR3: CASSYSSAYNSPLHF; DNA: TGTGCCAGCAGTTACTCCTCGGCCTATAATTCACCCCTCCACTTT; J: TRBJ1-6; D: .; size: once; V: TRBV6-5
CDR3: CASSEYRVETQYF; DNA: TGTGCCAGCAGTGAATACAGGGTGGAGACCCAGTACTTC; J: TRBJ2-5; D: .; size: .; V: TRBV2
CDR3: CASSQPGTHEQYF; DNA: TGTGCCAGCTCCCAACCGGGTACCCACGAGCAGTACTTC; J: TRBJ2-7; D: .; size: .; V: TRBV27
CDR3: CASRGDGLSNEQFF; DNA: TGTGCCAGCAGAGGGGACGGCTTAAGCAATGAGCAGTTCTTC; J: TRBJ2-1; D: .; size: .; V: TRBV2
CDR3: CASSLEGRGNTEAFF; DNA: TGCGCCAGCAGCTTGGAGGGGCGTGGGAACACTGAAGCTTTCTTT; J: TRBJ1-1; D: .; size: .; V: TRBV5-1
CDR3: CASSLQDFGGYTF; DNA: TGTGCCAGCAGTTTACAAGACTTCGGGGGCTACACCTTC; J: TRBJ1-2; D: .; size: .; V: TRBV27
CDR3: CASSSRTGRGTTEQYF; DNA: TGTGCCAGCAGCTCCCGGACAGGGAGGGGGACTACCGAGCAGTACTTC; J: TRBJ2-7; D: .; size: few; V: TRBV7-9